This T cell receptor beta chain was identified during a study of T cell changes during pregnancy in multiple sclerosis. Measured with immunoSEQ multiplex PCR; TCRdb has only the in-frame clones, and not every one. The top ten hold roughly 1.1% of the sample, which has 80,000 to 95,000 clones, about 95% seen once. The receptor comes from a female donor with multiple sclerosis, enrolled in a pregnancy study. The source was peripheral blood, collected in the second trimester of pregnancy.

CDR3 in amino acids: CAWSGPGRETYHNEQFF. The DNA of the CDR3 is TGTGCCTGGAGTGGTCCGGGGCGGGAGACTTATCACAATGAGCAGTTCTTC. This chain links TRBV30 with TRBJ2-1; 7 bases map to TRBD2. Germline CDR1 and CDR2: GTSNPN and SVGIG (reference sequence). The CDR3 is made up of 17 amino acids. V shed 1 base and J 5 bases; nucleotides not matched to a gene: 14.